These 17 T cell receptor beta chains came from one sample sequenced in a study of tumor-infiltrating lymphocytes in primary liver carcinoma. Researchers drew blood RNA from unsorted whole blood and extracted germline DNA as well. The researchers produced TCR beta cDNA from around 0.5 ug total RNA with a constant-region primer. Slightly modified ARM-PCR with three nested multiplex PCR rounds yielded TCR beta libraries. With TRBV1-TRBV30 forward primers and a C-beta reverse primer, the first two PCR rounds were run for about 10 cycles each. TCRdb reprocessed the multiplex PCR reads via MiXCR and lists one record per CDR3 protein. The sample has some 180,000 distinct CDR3 sequences, roughly three fifths seen once; the top ten hold around three quarters. What was sequenced was peripheral blood. Source of these receptors: a middle-aged man with primary liver carcinoma and hepatitis B virus infection.

Turning to this clonotype: Possible read error: a much larger clone is one base away. The V and J genes are TRBV11-2 and TRBJ2-3; possibly TRBD2 for D (6 bases). Germline V gene lookup returns CDR1 SGHAT and CDR2 FQNNGV. This CDR3 is 22 amino acids long. In DNA form, the CDR3 reads TGTGCCAGCTATTTGGGAGGTGGCAGCTTCAATGTGACGTCGTCTAGCACAGATATGCAGTATTTT. Its protein is CASYLGGGSFNVTSSSTDMQYF.

This clonotype occurred once. V is TRBV11-2 and J is TRBJ1-5; the match to TRBD1 covers 7 bases. Germline V lookup: CDR1 SGHAT, CDR2 FQNNGV. This CDR3 has 13 amino acids. Germline trimming cut 6 bases from V and 9 bases from J; bases unmatched to any gene: 8. CDR3 nucleotide sequence: TGTGCCAGCAGTCTCCAGGGGGATCGGCCCCAGCATTTT. This codes for CASSLQGDRPQHF.

A word on this clonotype: The junction departs from germline at one end; a sequencing error may be responsible. The rearrangement links TRBV6-4 to TRBJ1-5, with unresolved D. The CDR3 consists of 13 residues. Germline CDR1 MRHNA, CDR2 SNTAGT. The CDR3 loop reads CASSEIRDQPQHF. Written as DNA, the CDR3 is TGTGCCAGCAGTGAAATCCGTGATCAGCCTCAGCATTTT.

This clonotype was counted between two and nine times. The genes are TRBV6-5 and TRBJ2-7; TRBD2 matches at 7 bases. CDR1 MNHEY and CDR2 SVGAGI come from the germline V gene. V lost 8 bases, J lost 5 bases, and 15 bases stayed unmatched. CDR3 length equals 15 residues. The CDR3 DNA sequence: TGTGCCAGCCGCGGCGTAGAACTAGCGAAAGACGAGCAGTACTTC. Translated, it gives CASRGVELAKDEQYF.

The CDR3, as DNA: TGTGCCAGCAGCTTAACCTGGAAGTCTGGAAACACCATATATTTT. This gives the protein CASSLTWKSGNTIYF. The chain carries TRBV11-2 and TRBJ1-3; D is undetermined. This CDR3 spans 15 amino acids. Germline CDR1 and CDR2: SGHAT and FQNNGV. V lost 2 bases and J 1 base, leaving 9 bases between the germline ends.

CDR3 in amino acids: CASSLTGFLSGANVLTF. CDR3 bases: TGTGCCAGCAGTCTCACAGGGTTCCTCTCTGGGGCCAACGTCCTGACTTTC. This chain connects TRBV6-5 to TRBJ2-6, with D possibly being TRBD1 (6 bases). The CDR3 has 17 residues. V was cut by 5 bases and J by 0 bases, with 14 bases left in between. The V gene's germline CDR1 is MNHEY and CDR2 SVGAGI.

This rearrangement joins TRBV28 to TRBJ1-6; D uncertain. The germline V and J ends were trimmed by 5 bases and 13 bases, with 15 bases remaining between them. Germline V gene sequence: CDR1 MDHEN, CDR2 SYDVKM. This CDR3 region has 13 residues. The CDR3 sequence is CASSPLGRAPLHF. The DNA of the CDR3 is TGTGCCAGCAGTCCATTGGGTAGGGCCCCCCTCCACTTT.

This clonotype showed up just a few times. The rearrangement joins TRBV29-1 to TRBJ1-1; D gene uncertain. The CDR3 length is 11 residues. From germline, CDR1 is SQVTM and CDR2 ANQGSEA. The V end was cut by 4 bases, the J end by 6 bases, with 9 bases between. The CDR3 is CSVVELAEAFF. Written as DNA, the CDR3 is TGCAGCGTTGTGGAACTCGCTGAAGCTTTCTTT. Together with reference TRBV29-1 and TRBJ1-1, the CDR3 gives the full variable domain: SAVISQKPSRDICQRGTSLTIQCQVDSQVTMMFWYRQQPGQSLTLIATANQGSEATYESGFVIDKFPISRPNLTFSTLTVSNMSPEDSSIYLCSVVELAEAFFGQGTRLTVV.

The table lists this clonotype with a few counts. The rearrangement uses TRBV6-6 and TRBJ2-2; 9 bases are shared with TRBD2. Germline values: CDR1 MNHNY, CDR2 SVGAGI (reference sequence). V lost 2 bases, J lost 1 base, and 8 bases stayed unmatched. The CDR3 sequence is 18 residues long. The CDR3 DNA reads TGTGCCAGCAGTTACATCGCGGGAGGGCCAAAGAACACCGGGGAGCTGTTTTTT. This codes for CASSYIAGGPKNTGELFF.

This clonotype appeared a single time. The chain employs TRBV6-5 and TRBJ2-7, with 8 bases matching TRBD2. The J segment lost 4 bases and the V segment lost 4 bases, leaving 15 bases of the junction unmatched. CDR3 length equals 17 residues. Germline V gives CDR1 MNHEY, CDR2 SVGAGI. Here the CDR3 reads CASSSQGGAGGGYEQYF. For the CDR3, the DNA is TGTGCCAGCAGTTCACAAGGAGGGGCGGGAGGTGGATACGAGCAGTACTTC.

The rearrangement links TRBV6-5 to TRBJ1-1; 7 bases map to TRBD1. The CDR3 spans 14 residues. The V segment lost 5 bases and the J segment 5 bases; nucleotides outside the gene matches: 8. CDR1 and CDR2 (germline): MNHEY, SVGAGI. CDR3 loop: CASSRQGGGTEAFF. The CDR3 coding sequence is TGTGCCAGCAGTAGACAGGGTGGGGGGACTGAAGCTTTCTTT.

This clonotype was seen repeatedly, ten times or more. The chain recombines TRBV11-2 with TRBJ2-3; no definite D call. Trimming removed 4 bases at V and 6 bases at J, with 11 bases between. Germline values: CDR1 SGHAT, CDR2 FQNNGV. The CDR3 consists of 13 residues. CDR3 nucleotide sequence: TGTGCCAGCAGCTCTCAGGCTCCGGATACGCAGTATTTT. Protein sequence: CASSSQAPDTQYF.

Regarding this clonotype: The junction departs from germline at one end; a sequencing error may be responsible. The rearrangement uses TRBV11-2 and TRBJ2-7, with D hard to call. Germline V gene data show CDR1 as SGHAT and CDR2 as FQNNGV. The CDR3 is made up of 14 amino acids. CDR3 sequence reads: CTRSSADGAYEQYF. CDR3 in DNA: TGTACCAGAAGCTCAGCCGACGGAGCCTACGAGCAGTACTTC.

The CDR3 here is CASSAVLWDKETQYF. Here the CDR3 DNA reads TGTGCCAGCAGTGCCGTCCTGTGGGACAAAGAGACCCAGTACTTC. The chain employs TRBV12-3 or TRBV12-4 and TRBJ2-5; D is perhaps TRBD1 (6 bases). The V end was cut by 5 bases, the J end by 3 bases, with 16 bases between. The CDR3 extends over 15 amino acids.

This clonotype was counted once. The junction departs from germline at one end; a sequencing error may be responsible. The chain is built from TRBV12-3 or TRBV12-4 and TRBJ2-2, with D unclear. The CDR3 length is 13 residues. CDR3 nucleotides: TGTGCCAGCAGTGTAGTGAACATCGGGGAGCTGTTTTTT. Encoded protein: CASSVVNIGELFF.

The chain uses TRBV11-2 and TRBJ2-3; 7 bases agree with TRBD2. J gave up 2 bases and V 2 bases, and 7 bases lay outside the gene matches. CDR1 and CDR2 from the germline V gene are SGHAT and FQNNGV. The CDR3 contains 16 residues. The CDR3 DNA follows: TGTGCCAGCAGCTTAATGTTGGCGGGGGACACAGATACGCAGTATTTT. It encodes CASSLMLAGDTDTQYF.

About this clonotype: Given a much more abundant clone one base away, this may be a read error. The chain recombines TRBV11-2 with TRBJ2-1; 8 nucleotides match TRBD1. This CDR3 spans 13 amino acids. Germline-derived CDR1 and CDR2 are SGHAT and FQNNGV. V gave up 3 bases and J gave up 10 bases; unmatched junction bases: 5. The CDR3 nucleotides read TGTGCCAGCAGCTTCGCAGGGGGCAGGGAGCAGTTCTTC. It translates to CASSFAGGREQFF.